This TCR beta chain was documented in a study of graft-versus-host responses after intestinal transplantation. Study details: Every recipient had anti-thymocyte globulin induction and roughly 3 years of tacrolimus plus steroids.

The CDR3 extends over 12 amino acids. V lost 6 bases and J lost 4; bases outside the gene matches: 2. The germline V gene encodes CDR1 LNHDA and CDR2 SQIVND (reference sequence). Study conclusions and caveats: The authors found GvH clones in recipient marrow, some appearing first in ileum or blood. Early post-transplant declines in HvG were associated with peak levels of circulating GvH clones.

For this clone: Antigen specificity is unknown.

Repertoires were generated with immunoSEQ multiplex PCR, while TCRdb's copy carries only in-frame clones and drops some. This table has 45,000 to 65,000 clones, around 92% appearing once. This sample comprised unstimulated CD4+ T cells sorted from spleen or lymph node cells, obtained before transplant. The chain uses TRBV19 and TRBJ1-1, with TRBD1 identical over 7 bases. This sequence was found in a human donor who was the organ donor for an intestinal transplant. CDR3 region: CASSHRGTEAFF. The CDR3 region has the DNA TGTGCCAGTAGCCACAGGGGCACTGAAGCTTTCTTT. The variable domain in full, completed from reference TRBV19 and TRBJ1-1, reads DGGITQSPKYLFRKEGQNVTLSCEQNLNHDAMYWYRQDPGQGLRLIYYSQIVNDFQKGDIAEGYSVSREKKESFPLTVTSAQKNPTAFYLCASSHRGTEAFFGQGTRLTVV.